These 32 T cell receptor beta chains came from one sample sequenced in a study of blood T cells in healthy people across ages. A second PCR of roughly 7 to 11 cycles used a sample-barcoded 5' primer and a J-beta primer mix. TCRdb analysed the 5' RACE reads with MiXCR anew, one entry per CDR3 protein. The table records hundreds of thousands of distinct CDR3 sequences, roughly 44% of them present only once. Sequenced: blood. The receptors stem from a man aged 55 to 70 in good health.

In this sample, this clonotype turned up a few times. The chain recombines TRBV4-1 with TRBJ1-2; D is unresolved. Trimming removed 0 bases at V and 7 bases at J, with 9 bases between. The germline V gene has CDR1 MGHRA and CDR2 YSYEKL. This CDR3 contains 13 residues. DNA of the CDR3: TGCGCCAGCAGCCAAGATTTTGGCGGTGGCTACACCTTC. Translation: CASSQDFGGGYTF.

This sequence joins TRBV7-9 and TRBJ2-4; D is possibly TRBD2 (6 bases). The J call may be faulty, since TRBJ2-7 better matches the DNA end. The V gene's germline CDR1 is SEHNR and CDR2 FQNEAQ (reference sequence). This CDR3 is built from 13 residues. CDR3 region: CASSGGYLDEQYF. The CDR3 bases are TGTGCCAGCAGCGGGGGGTATCTCGACGAGCAGTACTTC.

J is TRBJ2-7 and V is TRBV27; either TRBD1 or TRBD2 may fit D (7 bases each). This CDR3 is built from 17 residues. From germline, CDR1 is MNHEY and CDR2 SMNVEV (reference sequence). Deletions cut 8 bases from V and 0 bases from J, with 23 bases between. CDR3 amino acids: CASSHNRGGDFSYEQYF. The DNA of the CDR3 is TGTGCCAGCTCCCATAACAGGGGAGGGGATTTCTCCTACGAGCAGTACTTC.

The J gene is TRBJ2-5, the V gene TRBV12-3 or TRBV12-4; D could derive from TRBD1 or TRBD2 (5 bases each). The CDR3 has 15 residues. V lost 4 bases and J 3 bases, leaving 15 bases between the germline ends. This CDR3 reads CASSSRDGLKETQYF. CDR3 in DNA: TGTGCCAGCAGTTCTCGGGACGGCCTAAAAGAGACCCAGTACTTC.

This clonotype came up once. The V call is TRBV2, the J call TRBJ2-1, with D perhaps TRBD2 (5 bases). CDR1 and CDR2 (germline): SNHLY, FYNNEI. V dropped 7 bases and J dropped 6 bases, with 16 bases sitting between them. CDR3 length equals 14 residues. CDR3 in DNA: TGTGCCAGCACGTATCGGGGTGAGGGCAATGAGCAGTTCTTC. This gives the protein CASTYRGEGNEQFF.

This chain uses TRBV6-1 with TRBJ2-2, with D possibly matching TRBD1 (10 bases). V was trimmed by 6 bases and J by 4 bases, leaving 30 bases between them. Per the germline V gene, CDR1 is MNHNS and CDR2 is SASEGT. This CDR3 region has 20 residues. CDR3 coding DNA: TGTGCCAGCAGCAAAAGACAGGGGGCACAGCGGGGGGCTTCCACCGGGGAGCTGTTTTTT. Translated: CASSKRQGAQRGASTGELFF.

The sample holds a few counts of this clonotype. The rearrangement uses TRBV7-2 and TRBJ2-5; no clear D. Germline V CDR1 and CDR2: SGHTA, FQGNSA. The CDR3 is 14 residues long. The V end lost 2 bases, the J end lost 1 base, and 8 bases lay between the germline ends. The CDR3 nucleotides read TGTGCCAGCAGCTTAAAAGCAGCCCAAGAGACCCAGTACTTC. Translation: CASSLKAAQETQYF.

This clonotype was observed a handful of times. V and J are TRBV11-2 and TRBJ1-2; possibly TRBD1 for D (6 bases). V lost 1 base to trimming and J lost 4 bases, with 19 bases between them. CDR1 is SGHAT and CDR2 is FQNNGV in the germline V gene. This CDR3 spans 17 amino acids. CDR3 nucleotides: TGTGCCAGCAGCTTAGGGCCTTTGGGGGCGATATCCTATGGCTACACCTTC. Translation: CASSLGPLGAISYGYTF.

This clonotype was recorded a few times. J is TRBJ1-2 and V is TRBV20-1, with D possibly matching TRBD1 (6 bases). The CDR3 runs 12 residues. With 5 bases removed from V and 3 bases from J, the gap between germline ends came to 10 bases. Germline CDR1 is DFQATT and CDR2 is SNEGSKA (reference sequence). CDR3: CSAPRGDYGYTF. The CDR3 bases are TGCAGTGCTCCGAGGGGGGACTATGGCTACACCTTC.

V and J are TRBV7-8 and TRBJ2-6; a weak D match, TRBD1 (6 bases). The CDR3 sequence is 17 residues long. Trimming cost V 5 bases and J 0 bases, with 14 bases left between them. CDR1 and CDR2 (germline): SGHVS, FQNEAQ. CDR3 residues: CASSPWDIHSGANVLTF. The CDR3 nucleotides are TGTGCCAGCAGCCCCTGGGACATCCACTCTGGGGCCAACGTCCTGACTTTC.

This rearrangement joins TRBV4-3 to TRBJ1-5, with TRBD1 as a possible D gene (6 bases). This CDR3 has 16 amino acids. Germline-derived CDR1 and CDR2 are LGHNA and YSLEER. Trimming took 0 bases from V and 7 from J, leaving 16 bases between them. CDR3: CASSQELLQGGQPQHF. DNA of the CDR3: TGCGCCAGCAGCCAAGAGTTGTTACAGGGCGGACAGCCCCAGCATTTT.

CDR3 sequence reads: CASSRRGQSLNEKLFF. For the CDR3, the DNA is TGTGCCAGCAGCAGGAGGGGACAGAGCCTTAATGAAAAACTGTTTTTT. V and J are TRBV7-8 and TRBJ1-4, with TRBD1 matching 7 bases. Germline V lookup: CDR1 SGHVS, CDR2 FQNEAQ. CDR3 length equals 16 residues. Trimming cost V 5 bases and J 4 bases; bases outside gene matches: 10.

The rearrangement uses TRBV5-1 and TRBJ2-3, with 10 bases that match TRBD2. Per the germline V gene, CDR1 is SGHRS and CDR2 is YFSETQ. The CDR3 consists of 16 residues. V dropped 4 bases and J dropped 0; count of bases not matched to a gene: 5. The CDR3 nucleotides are TGCGCCAGCAGCGTTTTAGCGGGAGGCAGCACAGATACGCAGTATTTT. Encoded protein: CASSVLAGGSTDTQYF.

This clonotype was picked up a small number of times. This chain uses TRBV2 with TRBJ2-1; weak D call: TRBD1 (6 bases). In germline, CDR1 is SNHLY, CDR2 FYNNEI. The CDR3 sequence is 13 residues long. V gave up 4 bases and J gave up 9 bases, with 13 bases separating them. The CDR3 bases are TGTGCCAGCAGTGGCACCGCAGGGGTTGAGCAGTTCTTC. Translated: CASSGTAGVEQFF.

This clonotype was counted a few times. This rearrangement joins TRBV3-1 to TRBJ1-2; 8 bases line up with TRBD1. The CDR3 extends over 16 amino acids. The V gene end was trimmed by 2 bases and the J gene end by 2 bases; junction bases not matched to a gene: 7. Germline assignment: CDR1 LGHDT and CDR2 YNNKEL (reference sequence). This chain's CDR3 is CASSQNGRTGNYGYTF. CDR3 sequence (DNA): TGTGCCAGCAGCCAAAACGGCAGGACAGGGAACTATGGCTACACCTTC.

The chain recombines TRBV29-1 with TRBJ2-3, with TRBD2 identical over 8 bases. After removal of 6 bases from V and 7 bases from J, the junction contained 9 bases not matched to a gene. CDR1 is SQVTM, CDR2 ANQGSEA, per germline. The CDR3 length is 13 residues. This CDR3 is CSVHEGLGHTQYF. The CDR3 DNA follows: TGCAGCGTCCACGAGGGACTAGGGCATACGCAGTATTTT.

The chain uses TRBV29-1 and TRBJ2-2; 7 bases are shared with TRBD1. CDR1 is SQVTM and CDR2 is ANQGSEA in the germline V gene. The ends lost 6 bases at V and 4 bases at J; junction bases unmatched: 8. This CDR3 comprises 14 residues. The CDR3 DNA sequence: TGCAGCGTAATGTCGACAGGGCCCACCGGGGAGCTGTTTTTT. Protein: CSVMSTGPTGELFF.

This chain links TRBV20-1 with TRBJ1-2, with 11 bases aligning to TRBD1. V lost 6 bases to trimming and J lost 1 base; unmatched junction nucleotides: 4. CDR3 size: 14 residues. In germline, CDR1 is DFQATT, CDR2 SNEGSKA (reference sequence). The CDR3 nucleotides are TGCAGTGCCGGACAGGGGGCCCGTAACTATGGCTACACCTTC. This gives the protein CSAGQGARNYGYTF.

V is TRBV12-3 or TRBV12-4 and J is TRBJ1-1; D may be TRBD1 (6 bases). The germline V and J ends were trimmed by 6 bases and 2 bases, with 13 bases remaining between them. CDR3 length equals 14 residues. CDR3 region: CASRPDRRNTEAFF. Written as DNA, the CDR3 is TGTGCCAGCAGACCCGACAGGAGAAACACTGAAGCTTTCTTT.

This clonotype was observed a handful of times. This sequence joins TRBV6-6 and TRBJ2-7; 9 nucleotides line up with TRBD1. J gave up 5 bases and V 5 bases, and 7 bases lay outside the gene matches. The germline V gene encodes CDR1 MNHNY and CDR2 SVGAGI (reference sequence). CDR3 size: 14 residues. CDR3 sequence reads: CASSTGQGLDEQYF. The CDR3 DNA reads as TGTGCCAGCAGTACAGGACAGGGGTTGGACGAGCAGTACTTC.

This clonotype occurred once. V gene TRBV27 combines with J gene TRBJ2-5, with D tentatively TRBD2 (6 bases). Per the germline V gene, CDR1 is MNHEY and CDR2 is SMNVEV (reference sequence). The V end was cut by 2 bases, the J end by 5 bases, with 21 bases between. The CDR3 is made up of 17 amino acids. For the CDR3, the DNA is TGTGCCAGCAGTTTAACGGGGGACGTCCTGTTTGGGGAGACCCAGTACTTC. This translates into CASSLTGDVLFGETQYF.

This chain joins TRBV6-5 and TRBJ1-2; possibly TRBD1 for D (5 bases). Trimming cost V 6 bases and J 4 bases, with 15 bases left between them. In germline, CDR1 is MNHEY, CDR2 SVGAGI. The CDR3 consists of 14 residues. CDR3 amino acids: CASRGYLGAYGYTF. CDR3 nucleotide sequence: TGTGCCAGCAGAGGATACCTCGGGGCCTATGGCTACACCTTC.

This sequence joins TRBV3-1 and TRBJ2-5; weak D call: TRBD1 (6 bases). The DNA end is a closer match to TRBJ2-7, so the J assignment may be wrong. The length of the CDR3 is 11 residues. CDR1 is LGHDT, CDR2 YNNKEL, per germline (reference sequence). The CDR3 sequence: CASTRGHEQYF. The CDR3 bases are TGTGCCAGCACCAGGGGTCACGAGCAGTACTTC.

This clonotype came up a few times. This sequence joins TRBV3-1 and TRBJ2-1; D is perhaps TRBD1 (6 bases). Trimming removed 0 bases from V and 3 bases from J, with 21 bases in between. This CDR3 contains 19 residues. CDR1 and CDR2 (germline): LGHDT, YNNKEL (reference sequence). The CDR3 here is CASSQDLYELTGDYNEQFF. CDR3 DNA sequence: TGTGCCAGCAGCCAAGATTTGTACGAGCTGACAGGAGACTACAATGAGCAGTTCTTC.

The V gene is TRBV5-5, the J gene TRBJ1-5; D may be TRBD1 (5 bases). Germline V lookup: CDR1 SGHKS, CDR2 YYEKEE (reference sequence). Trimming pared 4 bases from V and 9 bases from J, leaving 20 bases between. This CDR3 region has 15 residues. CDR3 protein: CASSMEGTAVWPQHF. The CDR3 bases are TGTGCCAGCAGCATGGAGGGGACTGCCGTTTGGCCCCAGCATTTT.

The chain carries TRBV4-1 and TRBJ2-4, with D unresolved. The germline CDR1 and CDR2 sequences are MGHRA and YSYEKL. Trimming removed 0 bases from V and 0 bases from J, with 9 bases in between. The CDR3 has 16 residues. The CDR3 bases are TGCGCCAGCAGCCAAGAGCACCTAGGAGCCAAAAACATTCAGTACTTC. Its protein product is CASSQEHLGAKNIQYF.

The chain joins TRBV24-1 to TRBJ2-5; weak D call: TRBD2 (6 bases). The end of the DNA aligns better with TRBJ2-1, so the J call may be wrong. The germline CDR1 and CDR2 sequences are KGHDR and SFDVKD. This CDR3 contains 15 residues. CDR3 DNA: TGTGCCACCAGTGATTCGGCGGGGCCGGGGGAGACCCAGTTCTTC. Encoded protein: CATSDSAGPGETQFF.

The CDR3 nucleotides are TGTGCCAGCAGTTACCCGAAGCAGTTCTTC. The encoded protein is CASSYPKQFF. The chain combines TRBV6-5 with TRBJ2-1; no clear D gene. Germline CDR1 is MNHEY and CDR2 is SVGAGI. This CDR3 is built from 10 residues. The germline V and J ends were trimmed by 2 bases and 11 bases, with 4 bases remaining between them.

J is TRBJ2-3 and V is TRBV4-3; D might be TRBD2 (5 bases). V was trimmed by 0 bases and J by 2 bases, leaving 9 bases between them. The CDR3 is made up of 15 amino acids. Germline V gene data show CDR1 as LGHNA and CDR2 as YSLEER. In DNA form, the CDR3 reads TGCGCCAGCAGCCAAGATGGACTTAACACAGATACGCAGTATTTT. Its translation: CASSQDGLNTDTQYF.

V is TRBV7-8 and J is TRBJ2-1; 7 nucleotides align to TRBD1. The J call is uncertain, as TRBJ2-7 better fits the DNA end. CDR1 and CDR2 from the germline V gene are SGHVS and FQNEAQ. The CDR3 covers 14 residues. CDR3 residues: CASSGTDSYNEQYF. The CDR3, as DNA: TGTGCCAGCAGCGGGACAGACAGCTACAATGAGCAGTACTTC.

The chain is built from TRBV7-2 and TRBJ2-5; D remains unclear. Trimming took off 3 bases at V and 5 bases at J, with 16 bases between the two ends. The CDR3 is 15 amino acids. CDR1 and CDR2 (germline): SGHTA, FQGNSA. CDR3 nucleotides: TGTGCCAGCAGCTTCGCCCCGGCCGTGGTGGAGACCCAGTACTTC. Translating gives CASSFAPAVVETQYF. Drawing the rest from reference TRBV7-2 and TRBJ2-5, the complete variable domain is GAGVSQSPSNKVTEKGKDVELRCDPISGHTALYWYRQSLGQGLEFLIYFQGNSAPDKSGLPSDRFSAERTGGSVSTLTIQRTQQEDSAVYLCASSFAPAVVETQYFGPGTRLLVL.

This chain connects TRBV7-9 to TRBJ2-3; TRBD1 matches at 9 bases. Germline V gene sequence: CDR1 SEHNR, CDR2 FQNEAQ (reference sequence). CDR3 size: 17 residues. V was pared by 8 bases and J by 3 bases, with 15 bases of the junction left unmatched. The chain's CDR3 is CASDLGPDRGMTDTQYF. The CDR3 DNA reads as TGTGCCAGCGACTTAGGGCCAGACAGGGGGATGACAGATACGCAGTATTTT.